A single sample gave rise to the 13 T cell receptor beta chains below, sequenced in a study of OX40 agonist ivuxolimab in advanced cancers. The protocol was immunoSEQ multiplex PCR, while the TCRdb copy is restricted to in-frame clones and leaves out a portion. The sample includes 90,000 to 100,000 clones, about 96% of them seen just once. The specimen comprised CD4+ or CD8+ T cells sorted from blood, sampled in a trial of the OX40 agonist ivuxolimab. The receptor set was obtained from an adult with an advanced solid tumor such as melanoma, head and neck, liver or kidney cancer.

This chain connects TRBV6-1 to TRBJ1-2; D is ambiguous. This CDR3 region has 15 residues. Germline assignment: CDR1 MNHNS and CDR2 SASEGT. V gave up 4 bases and J gave up 4 bases, with 16 bases separating them. The DNA for the CDR3 is TGTGCCAGCAGTGTAACAGCCGGACTGGGCTATGGCTACACCTTC. It encodes CASSVTAGLGYGYTF.

This clone appeared once. The chain links TRBV19 to TRBJ2-4, with TRBD1 matching 7 bases. The V gene's germline CDR1 is LNHDA and CDR2 SQIVND (reference sequence). The CDR3 is 16 amino acids. Trimming cost V 4 bases and J 6 bases; bases outside gene matches: 12. The CDR3 bases are TGTGCCAGTAGTACCCTTCCAGACCGGGACAGAAACATTCAGTACTTC. As protein: CASSTLPDRDRNIQYF.

This clone has only one observation. V and J are TRBV9 and TRBJ2-1, with no clear D. The V gene's germline CDR1 is SGDLS and CDR2 YYNGEE. The CDR3 runs to 14 residues. The V end lost 3 bases, the J end lost 5 bases, and 12 bases lay between the germline ends. The CDR3 here is CASSGIVGNNEQFF. Written as DNA, the CDR3 is TGTGCCAGCAGCGGGATTGTGGGGAACAATGAGCAGTTCTTC. The whole variable domain, remainder taken from reference TRBV9 and TRBJ2-1, is DSGVTQTPKHLITATGQRVTLRCSPRSGDLSVYWYQQSLDQGLQFLIQYYNGEERAKGNILERFSAQQFPDLHSELNLSSLELGDSALYFCASSGIVGNNEQFFGPGTRLTVL.

This sequence joins TRBV2 and TRBJ1-2; the D is unclear. The CDR3 spans 19 residues. V was cut by 6 bases and J by 0 bases, with 26 bases left in between. Germline loops: CDR1 SNHLY, CDR2 FYNNEI. The CDR3 region has the DNA TGTGCCAGCAGCGCCTCGGAGGGAATCATTGTAGATTCTAACTATGGCTACACCTTC. It codes for CASSASEGIIVDSNYGYTF. The full variable domain, completed using reference TRBV2 and TRBJ1-2, is EPEVTQTPSHQVTQMGQEVILRCVPISNHLYFYWYRQILGQKVEFLVSFYNNEISEKSEIFDDQFSVERPDGSNFTLKIRSTKLEDSAMYFCASSASEGIIVDSNYGYTFGSGTRLTVV.

The chain couples TRBV28 to TRBJ2-7, with 10 bases matching TRBD1. The CDR3 spans 15 residues. Germline V gives CDR1 MDHEN, CDR2 SYDVKM. J was trimmed by 5 bases and V by 6 bases; bases with no gene match: 10. The DNA of the CDR3 is TGTGCCAGCAGCCCTCTGGGACAGGGGTCCAACGAGCAGTACTTC. It is translated as CASSPLGQGSNEQYF.

In the case of this clone: Additional DNA sequences in this sample encode the identical CDR3. The chain links TRBV7-9 to TRBJ2-7; 7 bases are a match to TRBD1. From germline, CDR1 is SEHNR and CDR2 FQNEAQ (reference sequence). There are 14 residues in the CDR3. After removal of 6 bases from V and 2 bases from J, the junction contained 7 bases not matched to a gene. The DNA of the CDR3 is TGTGCCAGCAGTCCCAGGGACAGTGCCTACGAGCAGTACTTC. Amino acid sequence: CASSPRDSAYEQYF.

The chain joins TRBV5-1 to TRBJ2-7; possible D gene TRBD2, 6 bases. Germline values: CDR1 SGHRS, CDR2 YFSETQ. The CDR3 runs to 14 residues. With 7 bases removed from V and 3 bases from J, the gap between germline ends came to 17 bases. The CDR3: CASRRETDYYEQYF. CDR3 DNA sequence: TGCGCCAGCCGCCGGGAGACGGACTACTACGAGCAGTACTTC.

The CDR3 protein is CASSFPPRGSPYEQYF. Here the CDR3 DNA reads TGTGCCAGCAGTTTTCCGCCTCGCGGGTCCCCCTACGAGCAGTACTTC. The rearrangement uses TRBV28 and TRBJ2-7; TRBD2 is a possible D gene (5 bases). This CDR3 has 16 residues. Between the trimmed V and J ends, which lost 3 bases and 2 bases, there was a span of 17 bases. Germline-derived CDR1 and CDR2 are MDHEN and SYDVKM.

The V call is TRBV7-6, the J call TRBJ2-1, with 10 bases aligning to TRBD2. Germline V gene sequence: CDR1 SGHVS, CDR2 FNYEAQ. The CDR3 spans 15 residues. V was pared by 3 bases and J by 5 bases, with 4 bases of the junction left unmatched. Here the CDR3 DNA reads TGTGCCAGCAGCTTTAGCGGGGGGATCAACAATGAGCAGTTCTTC. It translates to CASSFSGGINNEQFF.

The genes are TRBV19 and TRBJ2-7; 10 nucleotides align to TRBD2. V shed 3 bases and J 3 bases; nucleotides not matched to a gene: 14. The CDR3 has 18 residues. Looked up from germline, CDR1 is LNHDA and CDR2 is SQIVND (reference sequence). The CDR3 protein is CASSMVGRASGSIYEQYF. CDR3 nucleotides: TGTGCCAGTAGTATGGTTGGACGGGCTAGCGGGAGTATCTACGAGCAGTACTTC. Drawing the rest from reference TRBV19 and TRBJ2-7, the complete variable domain is DGGITQSPKYLFRKEGQNVTLSCEQNLNHDAMYWYRQDPGQGLRLIYYSQIVNDFQKGDIAEGYSVSREKKESFPLTVTSAQKNPTAFYLCASSMVGRASGSIYEQYFGPGTRLTVT.

The CDR3 sequence is CASSPAGSEQYF. The CDR3 DNA is TGTGCCAGCTCCCCAGCAGGGTCGGAGCAGTACTTC. The V and J genes are TRBV18 and TRBJ2-7; TRBD1 is a possible D gene (5 bases). Germline V gene data show CDR1 as KGHSH and CDR2 as LQKENI. Trimming removed 6 bases from V and 7 bases from J, with 13 bases in between. The CDR3 totals 12 residues.

This chain uses TRBV29-1 with TRBJ2-2, with TRBD1 as a possible D gene (6 bases). V was pared by 4 bases and J by 3 bases, with 15 bases between. CDR1 SQVTM and CDR2 ANQGSEA come from the germline V gene. The CDR3 is 15 residues long. The CDR3 reads CSVVMTGQHTGELFF. CDR3 DNA sequence: TGCAGCGTTGTAATGACGGGACAACACACCGGGGAGCTGTTTTTT.

The V call is TRBV5-6, the J call TRBJ2-7; D is perhaps TRBD1 (6 bases). V lost 0 bases and J lost 4, with 11 bases in between. The germline V gene has CDR1 SGHDT and CDR2 YYEEEE. This CDR3 is built from 14 residues. The CDR3 is CASSLVGALYEQYF. The CDR3 DNA reads as TGTGCCAGCAGCTTGGTGGGGGCGCTTTACGAGCAGTACTTC.